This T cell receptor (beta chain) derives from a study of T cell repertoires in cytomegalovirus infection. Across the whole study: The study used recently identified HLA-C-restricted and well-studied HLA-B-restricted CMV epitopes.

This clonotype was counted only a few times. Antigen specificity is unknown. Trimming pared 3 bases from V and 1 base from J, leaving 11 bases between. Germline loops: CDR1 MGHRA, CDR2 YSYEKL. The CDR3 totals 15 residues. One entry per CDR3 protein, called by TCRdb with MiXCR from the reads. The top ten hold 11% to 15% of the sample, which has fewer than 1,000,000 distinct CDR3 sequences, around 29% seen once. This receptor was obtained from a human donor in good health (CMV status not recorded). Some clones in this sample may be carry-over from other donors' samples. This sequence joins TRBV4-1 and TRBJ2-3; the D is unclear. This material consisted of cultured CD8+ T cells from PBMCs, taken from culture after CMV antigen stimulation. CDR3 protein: CASSHSPPGTDTQYF. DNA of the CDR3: TGCGCCAGCAGCCATTCCCCACCGGGCACAGATACGCAGTATTTT.